The sequence of this TCR beta chain was determined in a study of cytomegalovirus exposure and HLA in healthy donors. At the level of the study: Roughly four fifths of around 400 genotyped donors fell in the Caucasian-associated ancestry cluster. Study observations and caveats: TCR sequences were mostly rare, though some public TCRs occurred in many donors. The study reported that TCR beta sequences accurately predicted HLA-A and HLA-B alleles in most subjects.

The V gene lost 8 bases and the J gene lost 7 bases, with 12 bases spanning the gap. CDR3 size: 12 residues. Per the germline V gene, CDR1 is MNHEY and CDR2 is SMNVEV (reference sequence). On this clone: Its target is unknown.

Vbeta (60) and Jbeta (13) primers were used in the PCR. Repertoires were generated with immunoSEQ multiplex PCR, while TCRdb's copy carries only in-frame clones and drops some. Of 110,000 or so clones in the sample, roughly 80% were seen once. The origin of this receptor is a woman in her late teens or twenties in good health and CMV-seronegative. Sequenced: PBMCs. The rearrangement uses TRBV27 and TRBJ1-5; TRBD1 is a possible D gene (6 bases). The CDR3 loop reads CASGTGNQPQHF. In DNA, the CDR3 is TGTGCCAGCGGCACAGGGAACCAGCCCCAGCATTTT.